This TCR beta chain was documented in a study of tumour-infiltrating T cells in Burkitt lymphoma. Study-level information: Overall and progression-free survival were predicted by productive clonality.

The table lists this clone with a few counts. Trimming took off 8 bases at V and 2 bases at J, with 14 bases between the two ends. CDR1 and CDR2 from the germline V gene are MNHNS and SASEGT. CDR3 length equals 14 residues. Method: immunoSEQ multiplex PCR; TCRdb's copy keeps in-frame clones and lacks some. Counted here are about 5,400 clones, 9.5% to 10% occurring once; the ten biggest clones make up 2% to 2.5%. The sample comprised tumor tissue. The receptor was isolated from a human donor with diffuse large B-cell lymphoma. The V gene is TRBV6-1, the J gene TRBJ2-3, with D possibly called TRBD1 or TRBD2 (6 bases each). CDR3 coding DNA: TGTGCCAGCGGTTCGAGGGGGGTCACAGATACGCAGTATTTT. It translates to CASGSRGVTDTQYF.